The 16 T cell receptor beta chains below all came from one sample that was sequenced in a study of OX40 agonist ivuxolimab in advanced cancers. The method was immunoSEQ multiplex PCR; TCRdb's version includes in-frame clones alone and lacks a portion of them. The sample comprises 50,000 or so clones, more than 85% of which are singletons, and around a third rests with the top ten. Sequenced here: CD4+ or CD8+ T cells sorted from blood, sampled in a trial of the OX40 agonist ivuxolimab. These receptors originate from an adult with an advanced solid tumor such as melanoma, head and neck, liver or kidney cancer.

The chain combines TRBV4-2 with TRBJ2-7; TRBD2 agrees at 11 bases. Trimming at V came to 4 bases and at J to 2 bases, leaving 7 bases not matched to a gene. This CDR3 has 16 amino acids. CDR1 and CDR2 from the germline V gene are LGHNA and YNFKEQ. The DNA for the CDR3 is TGTGCCAGCAGCCCGGTACTAGCGGGGGAGACCTACGAGCAGTACTTC. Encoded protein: CASSPVLAGETYEQYF.

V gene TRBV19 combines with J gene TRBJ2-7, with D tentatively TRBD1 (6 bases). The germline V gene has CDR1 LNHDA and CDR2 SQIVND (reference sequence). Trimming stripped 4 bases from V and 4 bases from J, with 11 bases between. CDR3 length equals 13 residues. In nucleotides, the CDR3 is TGTGCCAGTAGTACCCTGGACAGATACGAGCAGTACTTC. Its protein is CASSTLDRYEQYF.

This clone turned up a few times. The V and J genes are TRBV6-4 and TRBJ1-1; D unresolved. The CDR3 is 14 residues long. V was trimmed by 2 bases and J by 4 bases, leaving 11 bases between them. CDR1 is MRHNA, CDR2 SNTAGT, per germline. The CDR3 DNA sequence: TGTGCCAGCAGTGACGAGGGAGGGTCCACTGAAGCTTTCTTT. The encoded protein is CASSDEGGSTEAFF.

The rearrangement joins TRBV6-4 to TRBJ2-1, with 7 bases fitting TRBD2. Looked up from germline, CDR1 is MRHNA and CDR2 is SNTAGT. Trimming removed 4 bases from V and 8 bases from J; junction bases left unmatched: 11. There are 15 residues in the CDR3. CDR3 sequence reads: CASSAGAGRGDEQFF. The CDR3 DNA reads TGTGCCAGCAGTGCGGGAGCGGGGCGAGGGGATGAGCAGTTCTTC.

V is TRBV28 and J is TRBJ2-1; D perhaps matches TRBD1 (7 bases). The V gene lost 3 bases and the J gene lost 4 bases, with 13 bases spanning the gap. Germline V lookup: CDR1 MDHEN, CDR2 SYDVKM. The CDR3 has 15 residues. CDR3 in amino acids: CASSLYQGGYNEQFF. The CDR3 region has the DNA TGTGCCAGCAGTTTGTATCAGGGGGGATACAATGAGCAGTTCTTC.

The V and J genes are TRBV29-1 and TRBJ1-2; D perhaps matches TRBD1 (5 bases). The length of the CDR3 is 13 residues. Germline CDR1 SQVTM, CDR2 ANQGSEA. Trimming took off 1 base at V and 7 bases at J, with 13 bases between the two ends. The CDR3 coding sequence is TGCAGCGTTGAAGTTGGAGGGACTCCTGGCTACACCTTC. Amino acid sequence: CSVEVGGTPGYTF.

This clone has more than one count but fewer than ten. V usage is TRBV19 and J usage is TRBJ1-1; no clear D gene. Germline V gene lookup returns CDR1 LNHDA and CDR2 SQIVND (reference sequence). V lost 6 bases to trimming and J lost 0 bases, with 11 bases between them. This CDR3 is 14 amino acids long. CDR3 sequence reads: CASSYRSVNTEAFF. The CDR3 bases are TGTGCCAGTAGCTATAGGTCGGTGAACACTGAAGCTTTCTTT.

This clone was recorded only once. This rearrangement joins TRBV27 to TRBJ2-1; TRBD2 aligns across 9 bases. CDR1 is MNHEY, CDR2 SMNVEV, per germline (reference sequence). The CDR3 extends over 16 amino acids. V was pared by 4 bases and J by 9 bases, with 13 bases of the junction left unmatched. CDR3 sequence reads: CASSWSSGNFEGEQFF. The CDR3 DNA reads TGTGCCAGCAGTTGGTCTAGCGGGAATTTTGAGGGTGAGCAGTTCTTC.

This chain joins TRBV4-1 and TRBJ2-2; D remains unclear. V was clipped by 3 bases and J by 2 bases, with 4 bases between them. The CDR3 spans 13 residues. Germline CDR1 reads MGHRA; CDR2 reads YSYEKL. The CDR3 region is CASSHGNTGELFF. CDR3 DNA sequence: TGCGCCAGCAGCCATGGAAACACCGGGGAGCTGTTTTTT.

As DNA, the CDR3 is TGCGCCAGCAGCCAAGAGGGGTATGAGCAGTACTTC. Translating it yields CASSQEGYEQYF. The chain combines TRBV4-1 with TRBJ2-7; D ambiguous. CDR3 length: 12 residues. Per the germline V gene, CDR1 is MGHRA and CDR2 is YSYEKL. The germline V and J ends were trimmed by 0 bases and 7 bases, with 7 bases remaining between them.

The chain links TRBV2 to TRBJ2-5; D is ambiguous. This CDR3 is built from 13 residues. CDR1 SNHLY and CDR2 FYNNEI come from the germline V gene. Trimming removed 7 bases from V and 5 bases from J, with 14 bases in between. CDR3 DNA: TGTGCCAGCACCCCCCACCCACGCGAGACCCAGTACTTC. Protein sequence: CASTPHPRETQYF.

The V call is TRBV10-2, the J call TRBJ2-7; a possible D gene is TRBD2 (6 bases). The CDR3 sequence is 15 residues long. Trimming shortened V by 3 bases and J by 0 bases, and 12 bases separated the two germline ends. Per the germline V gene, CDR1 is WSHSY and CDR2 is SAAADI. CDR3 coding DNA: TGCGCCAGCAGTGATACGACTAGGAGCTCCTACGAGCAGTACTTC. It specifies CASSDTTRSSYEQYF.

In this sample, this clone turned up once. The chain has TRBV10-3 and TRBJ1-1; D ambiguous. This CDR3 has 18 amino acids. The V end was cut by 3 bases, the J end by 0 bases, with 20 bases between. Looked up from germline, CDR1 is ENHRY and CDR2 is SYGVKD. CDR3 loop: CAISDSLQSGLMNTEAFF. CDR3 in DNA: TGTGCCATCAGTGACAGTCTGCAGAGCGGGCTTATGAACACTGAAGCTTTCTTT.

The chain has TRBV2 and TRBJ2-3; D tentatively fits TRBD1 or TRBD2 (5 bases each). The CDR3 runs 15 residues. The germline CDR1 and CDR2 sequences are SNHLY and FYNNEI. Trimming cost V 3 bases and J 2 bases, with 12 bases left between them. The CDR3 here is CASSDPQGDTDTQYF. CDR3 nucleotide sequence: TGTGCCAGCAGTGATCCTCAGGGAGACACAGATACGCAGTATTTT.

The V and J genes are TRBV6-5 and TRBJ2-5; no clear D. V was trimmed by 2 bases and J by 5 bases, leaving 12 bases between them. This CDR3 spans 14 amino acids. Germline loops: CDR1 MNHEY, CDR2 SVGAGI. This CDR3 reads CASSYHSPWETQYF. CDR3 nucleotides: TGTGCCAGCAGTTACCACAGTCCTTGGGAGACCCAGTACTTC.

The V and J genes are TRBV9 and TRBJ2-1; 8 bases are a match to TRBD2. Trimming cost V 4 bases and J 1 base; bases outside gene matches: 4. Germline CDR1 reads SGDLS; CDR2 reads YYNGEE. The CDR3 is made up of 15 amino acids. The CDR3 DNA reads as TGTGCCAGCAGCCCCTCGGGAGGGTCCTACAATGAGCAGTTCTTC. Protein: CASSPSGGSYNEQFF.